A single sample is the source of the 9 T cell receptor beta chains below, sequenced in a study of shared clonotypes between healthy human individuals. Using immunoSEQ multiplex PCR, the repertoire was profiled, and TCRdb retains in-frame clones only, with some absent. This table holds around 2.5 million clones, roughly 93% found once. Material for sequencing was naive CD4+ T cells from PBMCs. Stated subset: CD45RA+ positively selected. Source of these receptors: a man younger than 35 in good health. Some clones in this sample may be carry-over from other donors' samples.

V and J are TRBV25-1 and TRBJ2-2; D might be TRBD2 (7 bases). In germline, CDR1 is MGHDK, CDR2 SYGVNS. V lost 6 bases and J lost 6, with 20 bases in between. This CDR3 is built from 16 residues. This chain's CDR3 is CASRGPRGARSGELFF. CDR3 sequence (DNA): TGTGCCAGCAGGGGCCCCCGGGGGGCTAGGTCCGGGGAGCTGTTTTTT.

This clone was found once. The chain recombines TRBV4-3 with TRBJ1-2; possible D gene TRBD1, 5 bases. This CDR3 comprises 15 residues. The germline CDR1 and CDR2 sequences are LGHNA and YSLEER. Deletions cut 1 base from V and 4 bases from J, with 13 bases between. The DNA of the CDR3 is TGCGCCAGCAGCCAAGTTCTTCAGGGCGGCTATGGCTACACCTTC. Translating gives CASSQVLQGGYGYTF.

The gene calls are TRBV19 and TRBJ2-5; D is possibly TRBD2 (6 bases). This CDR3 contains 14 residues. V lost 2 bases to trimming and J lost 5 bases, with 12 bases between them. From germline, CDR1 is LNHDA and CDR2 SQIVND (reference sequence). The CDR3 region is CASSIQGGGETQYF. Written as DNA, the CDR3 is TGTGCCAGTAGTATACAGGGAGGAGGGGAGACCCAGTACTTC. The full variable domain, completed using reference TRBV19 and TRBJ2-5, is DGGITQSPKYLFRKEGQNVTLSCEQNLNHDAMYWYRQDPGQGLRLIYYSQIVNDFQKGDIAEGYSVSREKKESFPLTVTSAQKNPTAFYLCASSIQGGGETQYFGPGTRLLVL.

This chain links TRBV2 with TRBJ1-1, with a tentative D call TRBD1 (5 bases). Germline V gene data show CDR1 as SNHLY and CDR2 as FYNNEI. The V gene lost 1 base and the J gene lost 1 base, with 10 bases spanning the gap. This CDR3 region has 15 residues. CDR3 region: CASSEGGVSNTEAFF. The CDR3 DNA reads TGTGCCAGCAGTGAAGGAGGGGTGTCGAACACTGAAGCTTTCTTT.

Notes on this clone: This same CDR3 is encoded by further DNA sequences in the sample. The rearrangement uses TRBV5-6 and TRBJ2-5; 13 positions agree with TRBD2. This CDR3 region has 15 residues. The germline CDR1 and CDR2 sequences are SGHDT and YYEEEE. Trimming cost V 4 bases and J 5 bases; bases outside gene matches: 5. The CDR3 is CASSRTSGSGETQYF. CDR3 in DNA: TGTGCCAGCAGCAGGACTAGCGGGAGCGGGGAGACCCAGTACTTC.

The chain uses TRBV19 and TRBJ2-2; perhaps TRBD2 as D (5 bases). CDR3 size: 16 residues. The ends were cut back, 4 bases at V and 1 base at J, with 13 bases in the middle. Germline-derived CDR1 and CDR2 are LNHDA and SQIVND (reference sequence). The CDR3 sequence: CASSSSDGVNTGELFF. DNA for the CDR3: TGTGCCAGTAGTAGCTCGGACGGGGTGAACACCGGGGAGCTGTTTTTT. The full variable domain, its missing parts supplied by reference TRBV19 and TRBJ2-2, is DGGITQSPKYLFRKEGQNVTLSCEQNLNHDAMYWYRQDPGQGLRLIYYSQIVNDFQKGDIAEGYSVSREKKESFPLTVTSAQKNPTAFYLCASSSSDGVNTGELFFGEGSRLTVL.

This chain joins TRBV7-2 and TRBJ2-2, with 8 bases identical to TRBD1. V dropped 2 bases and J dropped 7; count of bases not matched to a gene: 12. This CDR3 is built from 17 residues. Germline V CDR1 and CDR2: SGHTA, FQGNSA. Written as DNA, the CDR3 is TGTGCCAGCAGCTTACAGGGGGCGCAGACGAGAGGCGGGGAGCTGTTTTTT. Its translation: CASSLQGAQTRGGELFF.

Only a few counts were recorded for this clone. The genes are TRBV2 and TRBJ2-3; D is ambiguous. Trimming left V 4 bases short and J 2 bases short, with 4 bases between. The length of the CDR3 is 12 residues. Germline CDR1 and CDR2: SNHLY and FYNNEI. The CDR3 DNA reads as TGTGCCAGCAGTGCAAACACAGATACGCAGTATTTT. It translates to CASSANTDTQYF. Combining the CDR3 with reference TRBV2 and TRBJ2-3 gives the whole variable domain EPEVTQTPSHQVTQMGQEVILRCVPISNHLYFYWYRQILGQKVEFLVSFYNNEISEKSEIFDDQFSVERPDGSNFTLKIRSTKLEDSAMYFCASSANTDTQYFGPGTRLTVL.

The rearrangement links TRBV27 to TRBJ1-1; possible D gene TRBD1, 5 bases. Trimming left V 3 bases short and J 4 bases short, with 21 bases between. The germline CDR1 and CDR2 sequences are MNHEY and SMNVEV (reference sequence). The CDR3 is 17 amino acids. CDR3: CASSFDQWGVEGTEAFF. In DNA, the CDR3 is TGTGCCAGCAGTTTCGATCAATGGGGGGTCGAAGGCACTGAAGCTTTCTTT.